This T cell receptor (beta chain) emerged from a study of T-cell memory formation after mild COVID-19. General observations from the study: A balance of CD4 and CD8 characterized clones contracting day 15 to 85, whereas later expanders leaned CD4+. CD8+ contracting clones occupied EMRA, while CD4+ ones occupied mainly CM and EM. Prior to infection, memory already included some responding clones, suggesting cross-reactive memory joined.

The CDR3 runs to 16 residues. The germline V gene encodes CDR1 MNHEY and CDR2 SVGEGT. V dropped 5 bases and J dropped 5; count of bases not matched to a gene: 11. Turning to this clonotype: Its antigen is undetermined.

TCRdb re-called the 5' RACE reads with MiXCR, one entry per CDR3 protein. The sample records about 320,000 distinct CDR3 sequences, over 11% being singletons. The specimen sequenced was PBMCs or a T cell subset sorted from them (not recorded which). The chain recombines TRBV6-2 or TRBV6-3 with TRBJ2-1; 8 bases are shared with TRBD2. The TCR sequence derives from a man aged 18 to 35 who had mild COVID-19 (a few samples of this study predate the infection). Cell type and time point are not known. DNA of the CDR3: TGTGCCAGCAGTGAGGTTCAAGCGGGGGAGCACAATGAGCAGTTCTTC. Translated: CASSEVQAGEHNEQFF.